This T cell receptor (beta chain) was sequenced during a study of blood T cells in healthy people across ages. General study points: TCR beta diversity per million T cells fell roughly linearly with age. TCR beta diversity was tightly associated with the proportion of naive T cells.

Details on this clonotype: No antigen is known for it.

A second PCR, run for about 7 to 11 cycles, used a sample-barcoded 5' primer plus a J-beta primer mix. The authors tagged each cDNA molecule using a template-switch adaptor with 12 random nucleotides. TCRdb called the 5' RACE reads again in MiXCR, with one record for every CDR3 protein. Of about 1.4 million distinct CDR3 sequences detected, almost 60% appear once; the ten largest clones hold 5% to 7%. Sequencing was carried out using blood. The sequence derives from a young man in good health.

The CDR3 nucleotides read TGCGCCAGCAGCTGGGCGCAGGGGATGAACACTGAAGCTTTCTTT. Encoded protein: CASSWAQGMNTEAFF. The genes are TRBV5-1 and TRBJ1-1, with a tentative D call TRBD1 (6 bases). Trimming stripped 3 bases from V and 0 bases from J, with 12 bases between. Germline CDR1 reads SGHRS; CDR2 reads YFSETQ. This CDR3 spans 15 amino acids.